These 21 T cell receptor beta chains came from one sample sequenced in a study of metastatic and nonmetastatic thyroid tumors. TCRdb ran MiXCR on the PCR reads. Among approximately 86,000 clones listed, around 12% were seen once. Each patient went into thyroid surgery without having received any treatment. The sample was tumor tissue. The receptor source for this set is a female donor with papillary thyroid cancer or a benign thyroid nodule (not recorded which). Some clones in this sample may be carry-over from other donors' samples.

In this sample, this clone turned up many times. The chain is built from TRBV5-6 and TRBJ2-7; the D is unclear. The length of the CDR3 is 10 residues. Per the germline V gene, CDR1 is SGHDT and CDR2 is YYEEEE. This chain's CDR3 is CADTDYEQYF. The CDR3 DNA is TGTGCGGATACAGATTACGAGCAGTACTTC. Full variable domain (rest looked up from reference TRBV5-6 and TRBJ2-7): DAGVTQSPTHLIKTRGQQVTLRCSPKSGHDTVSWYQQALGQGPQFIFQYYEEEERQRGNFPDRFSGHQFPNYSSELNVNALLLGDSALYLCADTDYEQYFGPGTRLTVT.

This clone was detected many times. The chain links TRBV5-1 to TRBJ2-1; TRBD2 matches at 9 bases. The germline V gene has CDR1 SGHRS and CDR2 YFSETQ. V was clipped by 4 bases and J by 0 bases; unmatched bases: 11. The CDR3 length is 18 residues. This CDR3 is CASSPIDFSGGSYNEQFF. DNA for the CDR3: TGCGCCAGCAGCCCCATAGACTTTAGCGGGGGCTCCTACAATGAGCAGTTCTTC. Complete variable domain (other parts from reference TRBV5-1 and TRBJ2-1): KAGVTQTPRYLIKTRGQQVTLSCSPISGHRSVSWYQQTPGQGLQFLFEYFSETQRNKGNFPGRFSGRQFSNSRSEMNVSTLELGDSALYLCASSPIDFSGGSYNEQFFGPGTRLTVL.

Many counts were recorded for this clone. Just one base apart from a much larger clone, this may be a read error. At the DNA level, this CDR3 is encoded by other sequences in the same sample as well. The chain has TRBV27 and TRBJ1-3; D call uncertain. Looked up from germline, CDR1 is MNHEY and CDR2 is SMNVEV (reference sequence). The CDR3 extends over 11 amino acids. CDR3 amino acids: CASSSGNTIYF. CDR3 coding DNA: TGTGCCAGCTCCTCTGGGAACACCATATATTTT.

Concerning this clone: A read error is possible here, since a much larger clone lies one base away. This sample also contains other DNA sequences that code for the same CDR3. This rearrangement joins TRBV28 to TRBJ2-1; TRBD1 or TRBD2 may be the D gene (5 bases each). CDR1 and CDR2 from the germline V gene are MDHEN and SYDVKM. V was cut by 2 bases and J by 0 bases, with 17 bases left in between. This CDR3 contains 18 residues. The DNA of the CDR3 is TGTGCCAGCAGTTTAAGGTTTGGGGGTGGGAGCTCCTACAATGAGCAGTTCTTC. It translates to CASSLRFGGGSSYNEQFF. Full variable domain (remainder filled in from reference TRBV28 and TRBJ2-1): DVKVTQSSRYLVKRTGEKVFLECVQDMDHENMFWYRQDPGLGLRLIYFSYDVKMKEKGDIPEGYSVSREKKERFSLILESASTNQTSMYLCASSLRFGGGSSYNEQFFGPGTRLTVL.

This clone appeared many times. The rearrangement joins TRBV19 to TRBJ2-3; 8 nucleotides line up with TRBD1. The CDR3 runs 19 residues. J was trimmed by 2 bases and V by 5 bases; bases with no gene match: 18. Germline values: CDR1 LNHDA, CDR2 SQIVND (reference sequence). The CDR3 DNA is TGTGCCAGTAGTTCCCGTAGGGACAGGTGGGGCCCAATCACAGATACGCAGTATTTT. Its translation is CASSSRRDRWGPITDTQYF.

This clone appeared many times. The rearrangement links TRBV13 to TRBJ2-7; TRBD2 aligns across 15 bases. The CDR3 loop spans 17 amino acids. The germline V gene has CDR1 PRHDT and CDR2 FYEKMQ (reference sequence). V lost 1 base to trimming and J lost 6 bases; unmatched junction nucleotides: 7. CDR3 sequence reads: CASSLVGGGLAGGEQYF. CDR3 sequence (DNA): TGTGCCAGCAGCTTAGTCGGAGGGGGACTAGCGGGAGGCGAGCAGTACTTC.

For this clone: A much larger clone differs by one base, so this may be a read error. The V gene is TRBV15, the J gene TRBJ2-1; TRBD2 matches 10 bases. CDR1 and CDR2 from the germline V gene are LNHNV and YYDKDF (reference sequence). With V trimmed by 5 bases and J by 5 bases, 6 bases remained unmatched. CDR3 length: 15 residues. This CDR3 is CATSPVLAGNNEQFF. In nucleotides, the CDR3 is TGTGCCACCAGCCCGGTACTAGCGGGAAACAATGAGCAGTTCTTC.

This clone was found a few times. The CDR3 loop is CASSPGTNEKLFF. CDR3 DNA sequence: TGTGCCAGCAGTCCGGGGACTAATGAAAAACTGTTTTTT. The chain has TRBV12-3 or TRBV12-4 and TRBJ1-4; D is uncertain. Trimming left V 5 bases short and J 2 bases short, with 6 bases between. The CDR3 has 13 residues.

This clone has a single count. Since a much larger clone is just one base distant, this may be a read error. The rearrangement uses TRBV7-8 and TRBJ1-2; D is ambiguous. Trimming took 1 base from V and 5 from J, leaving 14 bases between them. This CDR3 region has 15 residues. Germline CDR1 is SGHVS and CDR2 is FQNEAQ. CDR3 sequence reads: CASSLVGTEKYGYTF. CDR3 sequence (DNA): TGTGCCAGCAGCTTAGTCGGAACGGAGAAATATGGCTACACCTTC.

This clone appeared many times. The chain combines TRBV9 with TRBJ2-2; TRBD2 aligns across 7 bases. Germline values: CDR1 SGDLS, CDR2 YYNGEE. The CDR3 has 16 residues. With 0 bases clipped from V and 5 bases from J, the junction kept 7 bases outside the gene matches. CDR3 in amino acids: CASSVGGRIGTGELFF. CDR3 nucleotides: TGTGCCAGCAGCGTAGGCGGGAGAATTGGTACCGGGGAGCTGTTTTTT.

The sample holds many counts of this clone. The chain couples TRBV20-1 to TRBJ2-1; 10 nucleotides line up with TRBD2. The ends lost 5 bases at V and 6 bases at J; junction bases unmatched: 7. Germline loops: CDR1 DFQATT, CDR2 SNEGSKA (reference sequence). The CDR3 is made up of 14 amino acids. The CDR3 here is CSARRTSGFNEQFF. The CDR3 bases are TGCAGTGCTCGGAGGACTAGCGGCTTCAATGAGCAGTTCTTC.

With regard to this clone: Since a much larger clone is just one base distant, this may be a read error. The rearrangement uses TRBV10-1 and TRBJ2-1; D is perhaps TRBD2 (6 bases). CDR1 and CDR2 from the germline V gene are WNHNN and SYGVQD (reference sequence). The CDR3 has 15 residues. For the CDR3, the DNA is TGCGCCAGCAGTGAGTCTCGGGGGAGGTGGAATGAGCATTTCTTC. Translated: CASSESRGRWNEHFF.

This clone has at least ten counts. The J gene is TRBJ2-1, the V gene TRBV2, with D possibly matching TRBD2 (6 bases). CDR1 is SNHLY and CDR2 is FYNNEI in the germline V gene. CDR3 size: 15 residues. Trimming removed 9 bases from V and 0 bases from J, with 15 bases in between. The CDR3 nucleotides are TGTGCCAGTAATCCTAGCGCGAGCTCCTACAATGAGCAGTTCTTC. Protein product: CASNPSASSYNEQFF.

This clone was seen only a few times. A much larger clone sits a single nucleotide away, making a read error possible. Other DNA variants within this sample encode the same CDR3. This chain uses TRBV7-9 with TRBJ1-1; no clear D gene. Germline V gene sequence: CDR1 SEHNR, CDR2 FQNEAQ (reference sequence). CDR3 length equals 15 residues. V lost 5 bases and J 0 bases, leaving 13 bases between the germline ends. The CDR3 spells CASSPRTDMNTEAFF. CDR3 bases: TGTGCCAGCAGCCCCAGGACTGATATGAACACTGAAGCTTTCTTT. Full variable domain (outside the CDR3, taken from reference TRBV7-9 and TRBJ1-1): DTGVSQNPRHKITKRGQNVTFRCDPISEHNRLYWYRQTLGQGPEFLTYFQNEAQLEKSRLLSDRFSAERPKGSFSTLEIQRTEQGDSAMYLCASSPRTDMNTEAFFGQGTRLTVV.

This clone is medium-sized by share. This chain joins TRBV25-1 and TRBJ2-1; weak D call: TRBD1 (5 bases). The germline CDR1 and CDR2 sequences are MGHDK and SYGVNS. The CDR3 contains 13 residues. Trimming removed 5 bases from V and 4 bases from J, with 9 bases in between. CDR3 in DNA: TGTGCCAGCAGTAACCCAGGGTACAATGAGCAGTTCTTC. Amino acids: CASSNPGYNEQFF. The full variable domain, completed using reference TRBV25-1 and TRBJ2-1, is EADIYQTPRYLVIGTGKKITLECSQTMGHDKMYWYQQDPGMELHLIHYSYGVNSTEKGDLSSESTVSRIRTEHFPLTLESARPSHTSQYLCASSNPGYNEQFFGPGTRLTVL.

In this sample, this clone turned up a few times. It may be a read error: a sequence one base away is much more abundant. The chain is built from TRBV9 and TRBJ2-1; D is possibly TRBD2 (6 bases). V gave up 5 bases and J gave up 2 bases, with 17 bases separating them. Per the germline V gene, CDR1 is SGDLS and CDR2 is YYNGEE. CDR3 size: 16 residues. As DNA, the CDR3 is TGTGCCAGCAGACCAGCGGGCGCCTATCCCTACAATGAGCAGTTCTTC. Translating gives CASRPAGAYPYNEQFF.

This clone was detected many times. The chain's CDR3 is CASLWGTPNSPLHF. The CDR3 DNA reads TGTGCCAGCCTCTGGGGGACACCGAATTCACCCCTCCACTTT. This sequence joins TRBV2 and TRBJ1-6; D may be TRBD1 (6 bases). V lost 8 bases, J lost 7 bases, and 15 bases lay in between. In germline, CDR1 is SNHLY, CDR2 FYNNEI. The CDR3 is made up of 14 amino acids.

Comments on this clone: A much more abundant neighbour one base away suggests this may be a read error. This chain connects TRBV25-1 to TRBJ2-7; 7 bases are a match to TRBD2. V was clipped by 11 bases and J by 5 bases; unmatched bases: 9. Germline V gene lookup returns CDR1 MGHDK and CDR2 SYGVNS. The length of the CDR3 is 12 residues. The CDR3 coding sequence is TGTGCCCGCCCCGAGCGGGATCACGAGCAGTACTTC. It translates to CARPERDHEQYF.

The genes are TRBV29-1 and TRBJ1-2, with D unclear. Germline values: CDR1 SQVTM, CDR2 ANQGSEA. Trimming took 4 bases from V and 2 from J, leaving 5 bases between them. This CDR3 region has 11 residues. As DNA, the CDR3 is TGCAGCGTTGCAGAGAACTATGGCTACACCTTC. This translates into CSVAENYGYTF. The full variable domain, rest sourced from reference TRBV29-1 and TRBJ1-2, is SAVISQKPSRDICQRGTSLTIQCQVDSQVTMMFWYRQQPGQSLTLIATANQGSEATYESGFVIDKFPISRPNLTFSTLTVSNMSPEDSSIYLCSVAENYGYTFGSGTRLTVV.

This clone was seen many times. The chain recombines TRBV20-1 with TRBJ2-3; 12 bases agree with TRBD2. The CDR3 is made up of 16 amino acids. Per the germline V gene, CDR1 is DFQATT and CDR2 is SNEGSKA (reference sequence). V shed 0 bases, J shed 0 bases, and the junction held 1 base outside the gene matches. The CDR3 region is CSAREGTSGSTDTQYF. CDR3 bases: TGCAGTGCTAGAGAGGGGACTAGCGGGAGCACAGATACGCAGTATTTT.

This clone was detected many times. The V and J genes are TRBV28 and TRBJ1-3; TRBD1 is a possible D gene (5 bases). The germline CDR1 and CDR2 sequences are MDHEN and SYDVKM. The CDR3 extends over 15 amino acids. V dropped 3 bases and J dropped 0 bases, with 9 bases sitting between them. CDR3: CASSLGTSSGNTIYF. The CDR3 DNA reads as TGTGCCAGCAGTTTGGGGACGAGCTCTGGAAACACCATATATTTT.